This TCR beta chain was obtained from a study of T cells after posttransplantation cyclophosphamide. Method: immunoSEQ multiplex PCR; TCRdb's copy keeps in-frame clones and lacks some. Altogether about 36,000 clones were found in the sample, and no singletons occur. Points from the study as a whole: Recipient CMV seropositivity and CMV reactivation strongly tracked TRB clonality. Later post-transplant blood repertoires were often dominated by donor CD8+ memory clones. Tissue-infiltrating T cells from skin or gut overlapped little with blood T cells.

This CDR3 is 14 amino acids long. The junction had 4 bases not matched to a gene; V was cut back by 3 bases and J by 8 bases. Germline V gene lookup returns CDR1 LNHDA and CDR2 SQIVND (reference sequence). This clone was seen many times. What it recognizes is unknown. The material sequenced was PBMCs. This TCR came from a girl aged 5 to 17 in good health, CMV-negative, and a related stem cell transplant donor. V is TRBV19 and J is TRBJ2-1; 10 bases are a match to TRBD1. DNA of the CDR3: TGTGCCAGTAGTATTTTCGGGACAGGGGATGAGCAGTTCTTC. This encodes CASSIFGTGDEQFF. The full variable domain, completed using reference TRBV19 and TRBJ2-1, is DGGITQSPKYLFRKEGQNVTLSCEQNLNHDAMYWYRQDPGQGLRLIYYSQIVNDFQKGDIAEGYSVSREKKESFPLTVTSAQKNPTAFYLCASSIFGTGDEQFFGPGTRLTVL.